This T cell receptor (beta chain) emerged from a study of blood T cells in healthy people across ages. The V gene's germline CDR1 is SQVTM and CDR2 ANQGSEA. V lost 6 bases and J lost 6; bases outside the gene matches: 9. The CDR3 is made up of 15 amino acids. The second PCR ran about 6 to 11 cycles with a sample-barcoded 5' primer and J-beta primers. Each cDNA molecule carried a tag from a template-switch adaptor that contained 12 random nucleotides. MiXCR was run by TCRdb on the 5' RACE reads, yielding one entry per CDR3 protein. The sample lists hundreds of thousands of distinct CDR3 sequences; 40% to 65% were seen once.

The sequenced sample consisted of blood. V usage is TRBV29-1 and J usage is TRBJ2-2, with 11 bases identical to TRBD2. The sequence was collected from a woman at least 80 years old in good health. This CDR3 reads CSVPSTSGSSGELFF. The CDR3 DNA is TGCAGCGTCCCCAGCACTAGCGGGAGTTCCGGGGAGCTGTTTTTT.